This TCR beta chain emerged from a study of blood T cell repertoires in COVID-19. Study-wide background: Material from acute and convalescent COVID-19 was sourced from the United States, Italy and Spain.

This CDR3 has 13 residues. Trimming took 8 bases from V and 1 from J, leaving 11 bases between them. Germline-derived CDR1 and CDR2 are LGHNA and YNFKEQ. Cohorts were assigned according to the clinical history that participants reported. Two negative PCRs, clearance, or symptom resolution had been documented for recovered Cohort 3 donors. As handled by the study authors: From reference gene primer amplification, estimates of nucleated cell counts were derived. The method was immunoSEQ multiplex PCR; TCRdb's version includes in-frame clones alone and lacks a portion of them. The V and J calls and clone size come from that table; D and trimming were worked out from the DNA. The sample holds roughly 330,000 clones, about 89% seen once.

The chain carries TRBV4-2 and TRBJ1-1; D gene unclear. The sample was PBMCs or T cells enriched from blood (not recorded which). The sequence was obtained from a woman in her 30s who had recovered from COVID-19. The CDR3 sequence: CASSEPWNTEAFF. The DNA for the CDR3 is TGTGCCAGCTCGGAGCCCTGGAACACTGAAGCTTTCTTT.